What follows are 14 T cell receptor beta chains derived from one specimen sequenced in a study of beta chain features in type 1 diabetes. Expressed TCRB transcripts were sequenced because the entire RNA isolate underwent reverse transcription. Data came from immunoSEQ multiplex PCR; TCRdb stores just in-frame clones and leaves some out. The table lists under 550,000 clones, 9.5% to 12% of them singletons. Material for sequencing was naive CD4+ T cells from blood. The receptors shown here come from a young woman in good health.

This clone was seen only a few times. The chain has TRBV11-2 and TRBJ2-5; a possible D gene is TRBD2 (5 bases). The CDR3 is 15 amino acids. Germline-derived CDR1 and CDR2 are SGHAT and FQNNGV. With 1 base removed from V and 7 bases from J, the gap between germline ends came to 16 bases. This chain's CDR3 is CASSLGRGLLWTQYF. DNA of the CDR3: TGTGCCAGCAGCTTAGGCCGAGGGTTGCTTTGGACCCAGTACTTC. The variable domain in full, with the rest retrieved from reference TRBV11-2 and TRBJ2-5, is EAGVAQSPRYKIIEKRQSVAFWCNPISGHATLYWYQQILGQGPKLLIQFQNNGVVDDSQLPKDRFSAERLKGVDSTLKIQPAKLEDSAVYLCASSLGRGLLWTQYFGPGTRLLVL.

This clone has a handful of counts. The chain joins TRBV9 to TRBJ1-1; 10 bases agree with TRBD1. Trimming removed 4 bases from V and 4 bases from J; junction bases left unmatched: 4. The germline gives CDR1 SGDLS, CDR2 YYNGEE. The CDR3 extends over 14 amino acids. CDR3 sequence reads: CASSPGQGGTEAFF. CDR3 bases: TGTGCCAGCAGCCCCGGACAGGGGGGCACTGAAGCTTTCTTT.

The V gene is TRBV15, the J gene TRBJ2-7, with D unclear. The V end lost 0 bases, the J end lost 4 bases, and 7 bases lay between the germline ends. This CDR3 spans 13 amino acids. Germline V CDR1 and CDR2: LNHNV, YYDKDF (reference sequence). The CDR3 protein is CATSRDLGYEQYV. CDR3 nucleotides: TGTGCCACCAGCAGAGATCTAGGGTACGAGCAGTACGTC.

The genes are TRBV7-2 and TRBJ2-1; the D is unclear. V lost 2 bases and J lost 7, with 6 bases in between. Germline V gene sequence: CDR1 SGHTA, CDR2 FQGNSA. The CDR3 is made up of 12 amino acids. In nucleotides, the CDR3 is TGTGCCAGCAGCTTAAACCAGAATGAGCAGTTCTTC. Protein: CASSLNQNEQFF.

The chain has TRBV4-1 and TRBJ2-5, with no clear D. The germline gives CDR1 MGHRA, CDR2 YSYEKL. With 3 bases removed from V and 7 bases from J, the gap between germline ends came to 6 bases. The CDR3 extends over 11 amino acids. The CDR3 DNA reads as TGCGCCAGCAGCCATCGAGTGACCCAGTACTTC. Protein product: CASSHRVTQYF.

The gene calls are TRBV18 and TRBJ2-7; D call uncertain. Trimming left V 0 bases short and J 2 bases short, with 8 bases between. CDR3 length equals 14 residues. The germline V gene encodes CDR1 KGHSH and CDR2 LQKENI. CDR3 residues: CASSPPLGAYEQYF. The CDR3 coding sequence is TGTGCCAGCTCACCACCGCTAGGTGCCTACGAGCAGTACTTC.

The chain recombines TRBV25-1 with TRBJ1-2; 9 nucleotides align to TRBD1. This CDR3 comprises 15 residues. Germline V gene sequence: CDR1 MGHDK, CDR2 SYGVNS. The ends lost 3 bases at V and 5 bases at J; junction bases unmatched: 7. CDR3 protein: CASSERGTGIYGYTF. The CDR3 coding sequence is TGTGCCAGCAGTGAGCGTGGGACAGGGATTTATGGCTACACCTTC.

The chain joins TRBV14 to TRBJ2-7; TRBD1 aligns across 7 bases. The CDR3 runs 12 residues. In germline, CDR1 is SGHDN, CDR2 FVKESK. The V gene end was trimmed by 3 bases and the J gene end by 7 bases; junction bases not matched to a gene: 3. This CDR3 is CASSHAGGEQYV. The CDR3 DNA follows: TGTGCCAGCAGCCACGCAGGGGGTGAGCAGTACGTC.

In its sample, this clone was seen a few times. This chain uses TRBV29-1 with TRBJ2-3; TRBD2 matches at 9 bases. Germline V gene sequence: CDR1 SQVTM, CDR2 ANQGSEA. The CDR3 length is 11 residues. Unmatched junction bases numbered 0, after V lost 7 bases and J lost 4 bases. This CDR3 is CSASGADTQYF. The CDR3 region has the DNA TGCAGCGCTAGCGGGGCAGATACGCAGTATTTT.

The rearrangement joins TRBV2 to TRBJ1-1, with D possibly TRBD1 on 6 matching bases. The CDR3 spans 14 residues. The germline V and J ends were trimmed by 6 bases and 4 bases, with 15 bases remaining between them. Germline assignment: CDR1 SNHLY and CDR2 FYNNEI. Here the CDR3 DNA reads TGTGCCAGCAGCCGACAGGACGGTCGCACTGAAGCTTTCTTT. Protein sequence: CASSRQDGRTEAFF. Full variable domain (rest looked up from reference TRBV2 and TRBJ1-1): EPEVTQTPSHQVTQMGQEVILRCVPISNHLYFYWYRQILGQKVEFLVSFYNNEISEKSEIFDDQFSVERPDGSNFTLKIRSTKLEDSAMYFCASSRQDGRTEAFFGQGTRLTVV.

The chain links TRBV9 to TRBJ2-1; 8 bases align to TRBD1. V lost 6 bases, J lost 8 bases, and 10 bases stayed unmatched. In germline, CDR1 is SGDLS, CDR2 YYNGEE. The CDR3 is 14 amino acids. The CDR3 nucleotides are TGTGCCAGCACCCAGACAGGGGATAGTTATGAGCAGTTCTTC. This sequence encodes CASTQTGDSYEQFF.

The chain combines TRBV27 with TRBJ2-7, with 10 bases that match TRBD2. This CDR3 has 16 amino acids. Losses at the gene ends were 6 bases for V and 4 bases for J; bases not matched to a gene: 12. The germline V gene has CDR1 MNHEY and CDR2 SMNVEV (reference sequence). The CDR3 bases are TGTGCCAGCAGGGGAATCGGGACTAGCGTTGAATACGAGCAGTACTTC. Translated, it gives CASRGIGTSVEYEQYF.

V and J are TRBV29-1 and TRBJ1-1; 12 nucleotides agree with TRBD1. In germline, CDR1 is SQVTM, CDR2 ANQGSEA. V lost 3 bases and J lost 5; bases outside the gene matches: 7. CDR3 size: 15 residues. This CDR3 reads CSVEGTGGAWTEAFF. The CDR3 DNA reads as TGCAGCGTTGAGGGGACAGGGGGCGCTTGGACTGAAGCTTTCTTT.

This clone was picked up a small number of times. This chain links TRBV7-9 with TRBJ1-3; D possibly corresponds to TRBD1 (6 bases). V shed 5 bases and J shed 0 bases, with 14 bases lying between them. Germline CDR1 reads SEHNR; CDR2 reads FQNEAQ (reference sequence). This CDR3 is 16 amino acids long. CDR3 residues: CASSHTNRVSGNTIYF. The CDR3 region has the DNA TGTGCCAGCAGCCACACGAACAGGGTCTCTGGAAACACCATATATTTT.